The present T cell receptor beta chain was sequenced within a study of Ad26.COV2.S vaccination and SARS-CoV-2 variants. On this clone itself: The antigen remains undetermined.

The treatment here: roughly 20 received Ad26.COV2.S at low or high dose, single or two shots; roughly five received placebo; per-sample allocation not given. The samples date from day 63 after the first vaccine or placebo injection. Wuhan-strain spike was delivered by a replication-incompetent Ad26 vector. There are 14 residues in the CDR3. Trimming shortened V by 0 bases and J by 1 base, and 7 bases separated the two germline ends. Germline assignment: CDR1 SGDLS and CDR2 YYNGEE. Only in-frame clones appear in the TCRdb table, and some are missing; sequencing was by immunoSEQ multiplex PCR. The sample has 330,000 or so clones; 90% are singletons. Study results and caveats: Non-spike TCR breadth was similar in vaccine and placebo recipients.

The receptor comes from a person between 18 and 60 years old who received the Ad26.COV2.S COVID-19 vaccine or a placebo. The V call is TRBV9, the J call TRBJ1-1; D possibly corresponds to TRBD1 (6 bases). The material sequenced was peripheral blood, taken in a trial of Ad26.COV2.S vaccine versus placebo. The CDR3 spells CASSVGRGNTEAFF. In DNA form, the CDR3 reads TGTGCCAGCAGCGTAGGCAGGGGGAACACTGAAGCTTTCTTT.